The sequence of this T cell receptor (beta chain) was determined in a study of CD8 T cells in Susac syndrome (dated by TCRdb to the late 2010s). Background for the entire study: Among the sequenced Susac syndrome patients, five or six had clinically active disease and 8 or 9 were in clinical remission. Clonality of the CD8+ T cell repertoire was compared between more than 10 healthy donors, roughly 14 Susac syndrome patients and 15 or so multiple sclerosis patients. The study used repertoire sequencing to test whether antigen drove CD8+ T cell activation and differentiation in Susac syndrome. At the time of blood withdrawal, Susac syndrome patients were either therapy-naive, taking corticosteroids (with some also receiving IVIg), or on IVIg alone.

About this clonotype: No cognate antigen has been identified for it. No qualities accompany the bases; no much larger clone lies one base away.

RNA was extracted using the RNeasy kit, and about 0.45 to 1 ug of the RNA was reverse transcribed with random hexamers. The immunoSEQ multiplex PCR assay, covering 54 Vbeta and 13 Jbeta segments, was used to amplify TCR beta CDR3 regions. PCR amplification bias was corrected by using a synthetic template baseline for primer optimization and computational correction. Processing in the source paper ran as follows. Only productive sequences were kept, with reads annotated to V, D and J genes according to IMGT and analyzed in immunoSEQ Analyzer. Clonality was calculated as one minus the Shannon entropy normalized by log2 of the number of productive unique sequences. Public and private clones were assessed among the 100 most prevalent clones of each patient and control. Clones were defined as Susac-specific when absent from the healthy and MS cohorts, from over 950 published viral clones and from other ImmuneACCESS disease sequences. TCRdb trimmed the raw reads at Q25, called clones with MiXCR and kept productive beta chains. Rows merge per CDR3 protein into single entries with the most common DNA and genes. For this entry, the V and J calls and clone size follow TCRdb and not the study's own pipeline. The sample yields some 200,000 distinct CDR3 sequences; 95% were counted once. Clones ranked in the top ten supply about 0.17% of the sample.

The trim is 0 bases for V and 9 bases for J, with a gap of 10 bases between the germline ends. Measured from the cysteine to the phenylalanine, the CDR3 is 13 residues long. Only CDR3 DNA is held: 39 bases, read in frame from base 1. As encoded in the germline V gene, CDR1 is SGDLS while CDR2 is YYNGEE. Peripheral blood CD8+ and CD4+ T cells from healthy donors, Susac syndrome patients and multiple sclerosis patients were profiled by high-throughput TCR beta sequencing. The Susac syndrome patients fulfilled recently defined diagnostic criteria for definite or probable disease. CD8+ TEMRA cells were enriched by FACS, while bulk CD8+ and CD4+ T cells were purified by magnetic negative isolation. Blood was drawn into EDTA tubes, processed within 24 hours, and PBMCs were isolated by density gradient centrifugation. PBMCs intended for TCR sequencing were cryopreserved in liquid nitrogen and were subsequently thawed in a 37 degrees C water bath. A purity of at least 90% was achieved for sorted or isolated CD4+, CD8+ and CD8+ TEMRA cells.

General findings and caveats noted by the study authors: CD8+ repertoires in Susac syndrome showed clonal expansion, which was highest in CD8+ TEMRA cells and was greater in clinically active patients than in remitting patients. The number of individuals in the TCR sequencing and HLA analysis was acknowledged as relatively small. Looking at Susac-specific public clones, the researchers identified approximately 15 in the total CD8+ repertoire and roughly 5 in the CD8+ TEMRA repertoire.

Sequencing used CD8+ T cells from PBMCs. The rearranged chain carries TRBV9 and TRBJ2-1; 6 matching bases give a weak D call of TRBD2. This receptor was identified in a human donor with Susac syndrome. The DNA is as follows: TGTGCCAGCAGCGTAGCGTTCGGGGGTGAGCAGTTCTTC. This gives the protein CASSVAFGGEQFF.